The text below deals with one T cell receptor beta chain. Antigen unknown. Germline V gene sequence: CDR1 LNHDA, CDR2 SQIVND (reference sequence). CDR3 length: 13 amino acids. Trimming removed 9 bases from V and 9 bases from J, with 19 bases in between. The data were obtained in a study of response to subunit inactivated influenza vaccine. Study observations and caveats: That few new T cells are recruited by each seasonal influenza vaccination was the authors' suggestion.

MiXCR, applied by TCRdb to the RT-PCR reads, yields one record per CDR3 protein. This table has some 850,000 distinct CDR3 sequences, about a fifth appearing once. The V call is TRBV19, the J call TRBJ2-3; D possibly matches TRBD1 or TRBD2 (5 bases each). Sequencing was performed on PBMCs from blood, taken about 5 days after vaccination. This TCR came from a man aged 50-60 years who received an inactivated influenza vaccine. DNA of the CDR3: TGTGCCAGCCTCGGACAAAGTCGGGGAACGCAGTATTTT. It encodes CASLGQSRGTQYF.